The present T cell receptor (beta chain) was sequenced within a study of control samples from healthy donors and cancer patients. Sequencing used immunoSEQ multiplex PCR; TCRdb keeps in-frame clones, though not all of them. Among roughly 100,000 clones listed, about 90% were seen once. This CDR3 is 12 amino acids long. CDR1 MDHEN and CDR2 SYDVKM come from the germline V gene. V gave up 5 bases and J gave up 6 bases, with 8 bases separating them. This clone was observed a handful of times. Different DNA sequences within this sample yield the same CDR3. This receptor was identified in a young woman in good health. The V and J genes are TRBV28 and TRBJ1-5; D is unclear. Material: blood. CDR3 nucleotide sequence: TGTGCCAGCAGTCTGCTGGTTCAGCCCCAGCATTTT. Its translation is CASSLLVQPQHF.